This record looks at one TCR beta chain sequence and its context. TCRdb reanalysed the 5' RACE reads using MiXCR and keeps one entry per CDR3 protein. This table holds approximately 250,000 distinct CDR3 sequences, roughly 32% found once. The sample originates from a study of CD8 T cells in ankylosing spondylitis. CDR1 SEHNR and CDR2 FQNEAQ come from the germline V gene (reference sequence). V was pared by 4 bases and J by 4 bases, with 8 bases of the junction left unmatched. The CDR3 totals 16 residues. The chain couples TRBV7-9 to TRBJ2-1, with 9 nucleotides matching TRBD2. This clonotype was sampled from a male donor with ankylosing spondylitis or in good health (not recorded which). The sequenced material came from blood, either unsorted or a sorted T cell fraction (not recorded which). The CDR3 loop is CASSSGGLAGYNEQFF. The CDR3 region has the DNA TGTGCCAGCAGCTCGGGAGGGCTAGCGGGGTACAATGAGCAGTTCTTC.